The 2 T cell receptor beta chains listed next were all sequenced from one sample in a study of T cells in Graves' hyperthyroidism and ophthalmopathy. The source material, RNA transcripts, was used to amplify TCR beta CDR3 regions. First-round RT-PCR with HTBI primers amplified the TCR CDR3 region. MiXCR, run by TCRdb on the multiplex PCR reads, gives a single entry per CDR3 protein. Here the sample spans 500,000 or so distinct CDR3 sequences, roughly 17% being singletons. The sequenced sample was blood. The receptors stem from a woman under 30 with Graves' ophthalmopathy.

V gene TRBV24-1 combines with J gene TRBJ2-3; tentatively, D is TRBD1 or TRBD2 (5 bases each). The V and J ends lost 0 bases and 6 bases respectively, with 9 bases between them. The CDR3 spans 14 residues. CDR1 and CDR2 (germline): KGHDR, SFDVKD. The CDR3 DNA is TGTGCCACCAGTGATTTGCAATGGGGGGATACGCAGTATTTT. Encoded protein: CATSDLQWGDTQYF.

This clonotype came up many times. This sequence joins TRBV28 and TRBJ1-1; D remains ambiguous. V shed 5 bases and J shed 2 bases, with 12 bases lying between them. The CDR3 runs 14 residues. CDR1 is MDHEN and CDR2 is SYDVKM in the germline V gene. The CDR3 sequence: CASSITGVNTEAFF. CDR3 DNA sequence: TGTGCCAGCAGTATAACCGGCGTAAACACTGAAGCTTTCTTT.